The rows below give T cell receptor beta chains drawn from one sample of a study of blood T cell repertoires in COVID-19. Assay used: immunoSEQ multiplex PCR; TCRdb lists only in-frame clones, some missing. The table includes under 200,000 clones, over 70% detected once. The sample taken for sequencing was PBMCs or T cells enriched from blood (not recorded which). Receptor source: a woman aged 60-75 years who had recovered from COVID-19. The CDR3 runs from the conserved cysteine through the conserved F or W. Fields, in order: D gene, J gene, clone size, CDR3 length, V gene, CDR3 DNA, CDR3 protein. D genes are given only for firm matches. Not every row has a clone size; where given, it reads once, few, many or a size class.

D: .; J: TRBJ2-7; size: .; length: 14; V: TRBV6-5; DNA: TGTGCCAGCAGGAGAACCGGGACATACTTCGAGCAGTACTTC; CDR3: CASRRTGTYFEQYF
D: .; J: TRBJ1-5; size: .; length: 14; V: TRBV28; DNA: TGTGCCAGCAGTTTTGGGGACATCAGTCGAGCCCAGCATTTT; CDR3: CASSFGDISRAQHF
D: .; J: TRBJ2-2; size: .; length: 12; V: TRBV30; DNA: TGTGCCTGGAGTGTTGAGGGCGGGGAGCTGTTTTTT; CDR3: CAWSVEGGELFF
D: .; J: TRBJ2-2; size: .; length: 13; V: TRBV29-1; DNA: TGCAGCGCCAAGACAACGAACACCGGGGAGCTGTTTTTT; CDR3: CSAKTTNTGELFF
D: TRBD1; J: TRBJ2-7; size: .; length: 15; V: TRBV28; DNA: TGTGCCATCCGACCCGCCTCAGGGGGAATCTACGAGCAGTACTTC; CDR3: CAIRPASGGIYEQYF
D: .; J: TRBJ1-2; size: .; length: 15; V: TRBV5-1; DNA: TGCGCCAGCATGCAAGGCGGGGACGCGAACTATGGCTACACCTTC; CDR3: CASMQGGDANYGYTF
D: .; J: TRBJ1-4; size: .; length: 14; V: TRBV18; DNA: TGTGCCAGCTCACCACGACAGGTTAATGAAAAACTGTTTTTT; CDR3: CASSPRQVNEKLFF
D: TRBD1; J: TRBJ1-2; size: .; length: 15; V: TRBV28; DNA: TGTGCCAGCGTCCTAGGGACAGGTATTCACTATGGCTACACCTTC; CDR3: CASVLGTGIHYGYTF
D: .; J: TRBJ1-5; size: .; length: 13; V: TRBV12-3/TRBV12-4; DNA: TGTGCCAGCAGTCCCGCGGACAATCAGCCCCAGCATTTT; CDR3: CASSPADNQPQHF
D: TRBD1; J: TRBJ1-2; size: .; length: 19; V: TRBV28; DNA: TGTGCCAGCAACAACCCGTGGGCGGGACAGGGGACGACCTTCTATGGCTACACCTTC; CDR3: CASNNPWAGQGTTFYGYTF
D: .; J: TRBJ1-1; size: .; length: 16; V: TRBV14; DNA: TGTGCCAGCAGCCAAGTCACAGGGTCCGGGAACACTGAAGCTTTCTTT; CDR3: CASSQVTGSGNTEAFF
D: .; J: TRBJ2-7; size: .; length: 15; V: TRBV29-1; DNA: TGCAGCGTTGAAGAGGGTATAACAGGGAGACGGGAGCAGTACTTC; CDR3: CSVEEGITGRREQYF
D: .; J: TRBJ2-2; size: .; length: 15; V: TRBV5-1; DNA: TGCGCCAGCCTAATCATCCTCGCGAACACCGGGGAGCTGTTTTTT; CDR3: CASLIILANTGELFF
D: .; J: TRBJ2-2; size: .; length: 14; V: TRBV6-5; DNA: TGTGCCAGCAGAGAGGGGGCGAACACCGGGGAGCTGTTTTTT; CDR3: CASREGANTGELFF
D: TRBD1; J: TRBJ2-7; size: .; length: 13; V: TRBV15; DNA: TGTGCCACCGGGACAGGGTTTTTCCACGAGCAGTACTTC; CDR3: CATGTGFFHEQYF
D: .; J: TRBJ1-5; size: .; length: 15; V: TRBV28; DNA: TGTGCCAGCAGTTTTAGGGGGAGTATCAATCAGCCCCAGCATTTT; CDR3: CASSFRGSINQPQHF
D: .; J: TRBJ1-2; size: .; length: 13; V: TRBV28; DNA: TGTGCCAGCAGGTTGACGTCAGCGAGGGGCTACACCTTC; CDR3: CASRLTSARGYTF
D: .; J: TRBJ2-7; size: .; length: 16; V: TRBV5-4; DNA: TGTGCCAGCAGCTTGAGCCGGCTTGGGGTGACTAACGAGCAGTACTTC; CDR3: CASSLSRLGVTNEQYF
D: TRBD2; J: TRBJ2-7; size: few; length: 15; V: TRBV4-2; DNA: TGTGCCAGCAGCCAAGTCCTCGAGACTAGCTTCGAGCAGTACTTC; CDR3: CASSQVLETSFEQYF
D: .; J: TRBJ2-2; size: .; length: 17; V: TRBV5-1; DNA: TGCGCCAGCAGCTTGGGACCGGGAGTCTTGGCTGGCGGGGAGCTGTTTTTT; CDR3: CASSLGPGVLAGGELFF
D: .; J: TRBJ2-7; size: .; length: 13; V: TRBV28; DNA: TGTGCCAGCAGTCCCGGTCCAAGCTACGAGCAGTACTTC; CDR3: CASSPGPSYEQYF
D: .; J: TRBJ2-1; size: .; length: 10; V: TRBV2; DNA: TGTGCCACCCGAGGCAATGAGCAGTTCTTC; CDR3: CATRGNEQFF
D: TRBD1; J: TRBJ1-3; size: .; length: 17; V: TRBV7-8; DNA: TGTGCCAGCAGCGCTAACGGACCGGGACAGCCTGGAAACACCATATATTTT; CDR3: CASSANGPGQPGNTIYF
D: TRBD1; J: TRBJ1-1; size: .; length: 16; V: TRBV5-4; DNA: TGTGCCAGCAGCCTCGGGGCGGGACAGGGTCGCACTGAAGCTTTCTTT; CDR3: CASSLGAGQGRTEAFF
D: TRBD2; J: TRBJ2-1; size: .; length: 14; V: TRBV19; DNA: TGTGCCAGTAGTTGGACTAGCGGGGGCCCGGGAAAGTTCTTC; CDR3: CASSWTSGGPGKFF
D: TRBD1; J: TRBJ1-5; size: .; length: 16; V: TRBV6-1; DNA: TGTGCCAGCAGTGCCGGACAGGGGAAAGGCAATCAGCCCCAGCATTTT; CDR3: CASSAGQGKGNQPQHF
D: .; J: TRBJ2-2; size: few; length: 15; V: TRBV5-4; DNA: TGTGCCAGCAGCTTAAAACAGACGAACACCGGGGAGCTGTTTTTT; CDR3: CASSLKQTNTGELFF
D: .; J: TRBJ1-2; size: .; length: 15; V: TRBV2; DNA: TGTGCCAGCAGCCCGGGACACCGAGTTTACTATGGCTACACCTTC; CDR3: CASSPGHRVYYGYTF
D: TRBD1; J: TRBJ1-1; size: .; length: 14; V: TRBV11-2; DNA: TGTGCCAGCAGCTGGGGACAGATGAACACTGAAGCTTTCTTT; CDR3: CASSWGQMNTEAFF
D: .; J: TRBJ1-2; size: .; length: 15; V: TRBV4-1; DNA: TGCGCCAGCAGCCAAGGAAGAGGGAATTTTCGTGGCTACACCTTC; CDR3: CASSQGRGNFRGYTF
D: TRBD1; J: TRBJ2-7; size: .; length: 14; V: TRBV19; DNA: TGTGCCAGTAGTAGACAGGGGGCGTCCTACGAGCAGTACTTC; CDR3: CASSRQGASYEQYF
D: .; J: TRBJ1-2; size: .; length: 13; V: TRBV6-5; DNA: TGTGCCAGCAGTTACGGGCGCGACTATGGCTACACCTTC; CDR3: CASSYGRDYGYTF
D: .; J: TRBJ2-1; size: .; length: 13; V: TRBV5-1; DNA: TGCGCCAGCTCACGGGACACCTACAATGAGCAGTTCTTC; CDR3: CASSRDTYNEQFF
D: .; J: TRBJ2-6; size: .; length: 17; V: TRBV5-1; DNA: TGCGCCAGCAGCATACAGCCCCAGGCCTCTGGGGCCAACGTCCTGACTTTC; CDR3: CASSIQPQASGANVLTF
D: .; J: TRBJ2-5; size: .; length: 13; V: TRBV2; DNA: TGTGCCAGCAGTTGGGCAGGTCGGGAGACCCAGTACTTC; CDR3: CASSWAGRETQYF
D: TRBD1; J: TRBJ1-1; size: .; length: 15; V: TRBV5-1; DNA: TGCGCCAGCAGCTCACAGGGGATTTTGTCCACTGAAGCTTTCTTT; CDR3: CASSSQGILSTEAFF
D: TRBD2; J: TRBJ2-7; size: .; length: 15; V: TRBV6-6; DNA: TGTGCCAGCAGCCAGGGAGCGGGGGGGCAGCACGAGCAGTACTTC; CDR3: CASSQGAGGQHEQYF
D: TRBD2; J: TRBJ2-3; size: .; length: 15; V: TRBV11-1; DNA: TGTGCCAGCAGCTTCGCTAGCGGGGTCACAGATACGCAGTATTTT; CDR3: CASSFASGVTDTQYF
D: TRBD2; J: TRBJ2-2; size: .; length: 16; V: TRBV11-2; DNA: TGTGCCAGCAGCCCGTACGGGAGGTCGGGGACCGGGGAGCTGTTTTTT; CDR3: CASSPYGRSGTGELFF
D: TRBD1; J: TRBJ1-1; size: .; length: 15; V: TRBV5-1; DNA: TGCGCCAGCAGCTTCTCTTGGGGACAGGGCACTGAAGCTTTCTTT; CDR3: CASSFSWGQGTEAFF
D: TRBD2; J: TRBJ2-3; size: .; length: 15; V: TRBV5-1; DNA: TGCGCCAGCAGCCTGGGCGGGAGCCGCACAGATACGCAGTATTTT; CDR3: CASSLGGSRTDTQYF
D: .; J: TRBJ1-1; size: .; length: 15; V: TRBV19; DNA: TGTGCCAGTAGAGTTCAGGGAATGGCCACTCCTGAAGCTTTCTTT; CDR3: CASRVQGMATPEAFF
D: .; J: TRBJ2-1; size: .; length: 13; V: TRBV19; DNA: TGTGCCAGTAGTATGGGCCGGTACAATGAGCAGTTCTTC; CDR3: CASSMGRYNEQFF